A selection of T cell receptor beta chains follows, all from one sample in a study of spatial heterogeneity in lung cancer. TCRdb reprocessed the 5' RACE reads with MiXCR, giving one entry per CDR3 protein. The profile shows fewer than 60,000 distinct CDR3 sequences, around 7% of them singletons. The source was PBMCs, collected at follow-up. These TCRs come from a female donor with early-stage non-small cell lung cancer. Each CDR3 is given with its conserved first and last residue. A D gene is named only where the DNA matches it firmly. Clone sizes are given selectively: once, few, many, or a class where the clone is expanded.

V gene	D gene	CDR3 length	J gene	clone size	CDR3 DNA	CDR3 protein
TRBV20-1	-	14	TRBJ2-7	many	TGCAGTGCTAGAGATCTTGACAGAACCTACGAGCAGTACTTC	CSARDLDRTYEQYF
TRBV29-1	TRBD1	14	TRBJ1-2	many	TGCAGCGTTGCGACAGGGGGATATAACTATGGCTACACCTTC	CSVATGGYNYGYTF
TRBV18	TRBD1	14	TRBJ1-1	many	TGTGCCAGCTCACCGGGACAGGGAGGGACTGAAGCTTTCTTT	CASSPGQGGTEAFF
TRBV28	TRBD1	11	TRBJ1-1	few	TGTGCCAGCCGGGACAGGGCAATGGCTTTCTTT	CASRDRAMAFF
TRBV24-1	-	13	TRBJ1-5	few	TGTGCCACGAGAAAGGCCAGGGATCAGCCCCAGCATTTT	CATRKARDQPQHF
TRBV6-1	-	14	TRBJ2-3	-	TGTGCCACTTCTGGCGGCCTCGGCACAGATACGCAGTATTTT	CATSGGLGTDTQYF
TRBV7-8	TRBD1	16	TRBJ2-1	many	TGTGCCAGCAGCCGGCCGGGACAGGGGTCCTACAATGAGCAGTTCTTC	CASSRPGQGSYNEQFF
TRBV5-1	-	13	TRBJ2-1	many	TGCGCCAGCAGCTCATCACTGTACAATGAGCAGTTCTTC	CASSSSLYNEQFF
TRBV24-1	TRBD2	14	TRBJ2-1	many	TGTGCCACCAGACCGACTAGCGGGAGAGGGGAGCAGTTCTTC	CATRPTSGRGEQFF
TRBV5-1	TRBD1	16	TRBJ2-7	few	TGCGCCAGCAGCTTTTTCGCACAGGGGGACGGGGACGAGCAGTACTTC	CASSFFAQGDGDEQYF